This TCR beta chain was captured by sequencing in a study of monozygotic twins with inflammatory bowel disease (dated by TCRdb to between 2018 and 2021). Concerning the study at large: In total, approximately 28 monozygotic twin pairs made up the full study: 19 Danish pairs, all IBD-discordant, plus nine German pairs, of which four were IBD-concordant and five were IBD-discordant. Within discordant pairs, disease-associated traits were sought mainly by comparing IBD patients with their genetically identical healthy co-twins. Each individual had, on average, about 151 000 unique TCRalpha sequences and 181 000 unique TCRbeta sequences available for analysis. Findings and caveats that apply to the study as a whole: Background noise and inter-individual variability may have been introduced into the repertoires by the differing immunosuppressive treatments among patients. Different T cell subtypes could not be distinguished in the analysis. Compared with healthy twins, IBD patients had fewer clonotypes in common with other individuals, a difference most pronounced in patients showing signs of disease activity. The results gave no support for a single strong signal or clonotype linked to IBD. No difference in repertoire similarity was observed between concordant and discordant twins, possibly owing to limited statistical power. A decrease in TCRbeta repertoire diversity, as measured by inverse Simpson index, was observed in IBD patients compared with their healthy co-twins.

The library relied on 5' RACE. Each TCR library was prepared from around 3,400 ng of total RNA. For each sample, cDNA was synthesized in eight separate reactions using SMARTScribe reverse transcriptase. Unique molecular identifiers containing a 6-nucleotide sample barcode were introduced through template switching during cDNA synthesis. TCRalpha and TCRbeta cDNA was amplified by two nested PCRs of approximately 16 and 10 cycles, with bead purification after each PCR. Before amplification, the cDNA was both treated with uracil DNA-glycosylase and purified with the QIAquick PCR purification kit. In the second PCR, Illumina TruSeq-compatible adapters and sample-specific barcodes were added. Library quality and concentration were assessed using TapeStation and Qubit, and roughly 5.5 ng of each library was pooled. The pooled libraries were sequenced with 2 x 100 bp reads and custom sequencing primers on an Illumina HiSeq2500 single-index Rapid Run. The published analysis was carried out like this. MiGEC version 1.2.6 was used for UMI-based consensus assembly to correct PCR and sequencing errors. MiXCR version 2.1.1 handled V(D)J alignment, clonotype assembly and CDR3 extraction. Gene usage, clonotype sharing and MAIT/NKT TCR abundance were normalised by analysing the top 1000, 10 000 and 20 000 clonotypes per sample. After downsampling to 27 000 UMIs, diversity was calculated as the inverse Simpson index using the vegan R package. Paired Mann-Whitney U tests were applied to discordant twin pairs, and Benjamini-Hochberg correction was used for multiple testing. Reprocessed by TCRdb, the reads give a single entry per CDR3 protein sequence, without DNA. For this entry, the V and J calls and clone size follow TCRdb and not the study's own pipeline. The sample table holds roughly 160,000 distinct CDR3 sequences. About 7.4% of the sample comes from the top ten.

From cysteine to phenylalanine, the CDR3 is 14 amino acids long. Only the protein sequence is given. The germline V gene supplies CDR1 SGHNT and CDR2 YENEEA. Of note for this clonotype: Which antigen it targets is not known.

From each donor, an approximately 2.5 ml peripheral blood sample was collected into PAXgene tubes and stored at -80 degrees C. Without T cell sorting, total RNA was isolated from whole blood using the PAXgene blood miRNA kit on an automated QIAcube. Deep TCRalpha and TCRbeta repertoire profiling with unique molecular barcoding was performed on peripheral blood of monozygotic twin pairs concordant or discordant for inflammatory bowel disease. Smoking habits were recorded for all twin pairs, and each individual was classified as a current, former or never smoker. Sequenced input: blood. Rearrangement joined TRBV11-3 to TRBJ2-2; lacking DNA, the TRBD1 call made by TCRdb goes unchecked. The receptor's source is a human donor with ulcerative colitis or Crohn's disease, or a healthy co-twin of an affected twin (not recorded which). The CDR3 protein: CASRGDANTGELFF.